These 25 T cell receptor beta chains were sequenced from one sample in a study of sequential checkpoint blockade in melanoma. Documented treatment: randomized to nivolumab then ipilimumab (arm A) or the reverse (arm B). Sequenced by immunoSEQ multiplex PCR; TCRdb stores in-frame clones only, minus some. The data show about 22,000 clones, with about two thirds seen just once and around a fifth held by the top ten. The sample in question was CD8+ T cells sorted from blood (inferred from file names), obtained from a patient given nivolumab and ipilimumab in sequence. The receptors stem from a human donor with melanoma.

This clone appeared a few times. The chain joins TRBV27 to TRBJ1-6; 10 nucleotides agree with TRBD1. Per the germline V gene, CDR1 is MNHEY and CDR2 is SMNVEV (reference sequence). Losses at the gene ends were 4 bases for V and 8 bases for J; bases not matched to a gene: 5. The CDR3 length is 15 residues. CDR3 protein: CASSYSGQGYSPLHF. DNA for the CDR3: TGTGCCAGCAGTTACTCGGGACAGGGGTATTCACCCCTCCACTTT.

The chain uses TRBV27 and TRBJ1-1; a possible D gene is TRBD1 (6 bases). The CDR3 length is 12 residues. Germline V lookup: CDR1 MNHEY, CDR2 SMNVEV (reference sequence). V shed 5 bases and J shed 7 bases, with 11 bases lying between them. CDR3 protein: CASSLQTGEAFF. The CDR3, as DNA: TGTGCCAGCAGTCTACAGACAGGTGAAGCTTTCTTT.

This clone has more than one count but fewer than ten. The V and J genes are TRBV6-5 and TRBJ1-2; no definite D call. Per the germline V gene, CDR1 is MNHEY and CDR2 is SVGAGI. V lost 2 bases and J 6 bases, leaving 13 bases between the germline ends. This CDR3 comprises 14 residues. This CDR3 is CASSYIIAGNGYTF. The CDR3 nucleotides are TGTGCCAGCAGTTACATCATTGCGGGGAATGGCTACACCTTC.

The chain is built from TRBV25-1 and TRBJ1-2; tentative D call: TRBD1 (5 bases). Germline V CDR1 and CDR2: MGHDK, SYGVNS. Trimming pared 2 bases from V and 8 bases from J, leaving 12 bases between. The CDR3 runs to 13 residues. CDR3 sequence (DNA): TGTGCCAGCAGTGAACAGGGAAGGAGAGGCTACACCTTC. It specifies CASSEQGRRGYTF.

The chain carries TRBV27 and TRBJ2-2; 8 nucleotides agree with TRBD2. From germline, CDR1 is MNHEY and CDR2 SMNVEV (reference sequence). The ends lost 3 bases at V and 5 bases at J; junction bases unmatched: 5. The CDR3 has 15 residues. The CDR3, as DNA: TGTGCCAGCAGTTTTCGGGGGGGCCTGACCGGGGAGCTGTTTTTT. Residues: CASSFRGGLTGELFF.

The chain joins TRBV7-9 to TRBJ2-5; 9 nucleotides agree with TRBD1. Trimming removed 1 base from V and 5 bases from J; junction bases left unmatched: 2. The V gene's germline CDR1 is SEHNR and CDR2 FQNEAQ (reference sequence). The CDR3 totals 14 residues. The CDR3 DNA sequence: TGTGCCAGCAGCTTAGGGACAGGGGTCGAGACCCAGTACTTC. This translates into CASSLGTGVETQYF.

The chain uses TRBV6-6 and TRBJ2-2; D is unresolved. This CDR3 spans 14 amino acids. The germline V gene has CDR1 MNHNY and CDR2 SVGAGI (reference sequence). V was pared by 0 bases and J by 1 base, with 3 bases between. The DNA for the CDR3 is TGTGCCAGCAGTTACTCACTGAACACCGGGGAGCTGTTTTTT. It codes for CASSYSLNTGELFF.

The chain links TRBV5-4 to TRBJ1-2; the D gene is possibly TRBD1 (6 bases). There are 13 residues in the CDR3. V lost 2 bases and J 8 bases, leaving 13 bases between the germline ends. The germline V gene has CDR1 SGHNT and CDR2 YYREEE (reference sequence). In DNA, the CDR3 is TGTGCCAGCAGCTTACCAGGGGTCCTGGGCTACACCTTC. Amino acids: CASSLPGVLGYTF.

Sample share makes this clone medium-sized (0.01 to 0.1%). The chain uses TRBV19 and TRBJ2-7; TRBD1 might be the D (5 bases). Between the trimmed V and J ends, which lost 4 bases and 2 bases, there was a span of 15 bases. The CDR3 covers 15 residues. Germline V gene lookup returns CDR1 LNHDA and CDR2 SQIVND (reference sequence). CDR3 protein: CASSKEKGPAYEQYF. In nucleotides, the CDR3 is TGTGCCAGTAGTAAGGAGAAGGGGCCAGCCTACGAGCAGTACTTC.

The CDR3 DNA reads TGTGCCAGTAGTATCGGACAGGGAGCGGACATTCAGTACTTC. The encoded protein is CASSIGQGADIQYF. The chain couples TRBV19 to TRBJ2-4; 8 bases align to TRBD1. The J segment lost 8 bases and the V segment lost 3 bases, leaving 6 bases of the junction unmatched. The germline V gene encodes CDR1 LNHDA and CDR2 SQIVND (reference sequence). The length of the CDR3 is 14 residues.

This clone was detected only a few times. The DNA for the CDR3 is TGTGCCATCAGTGAGCTGGGGGCCTACACCGGGGAGCTGTTTTTT. Amino acids: CAISELGAYTGELFF. This sequence joins TRBV10-3 and TRBJ2-2; possibly TRBD1 for D (6 bases). V lost 2 bases, J lost 3 bases, and 10 bases lay in between. Germline V lookup: CDR1 ENHRY, CDR2 SYGVKD. This CDR3 comprises 15 residues.

The chain recombines TRBV11-2 with TRBJ1-5; a weak D match, TRBD1 (6 bases). The CDR3 contains 15 residues. The V gene's germline CDR1 is SGHAT and CDR2 FQNNGV. V was clipped by 2 bases and J by 3 bases, with 11 bases between them. DNA for the CDR3: TGTGCCAGCAGCTTATCGAACAGGGACAATCAGCCCCAGCATTTT. It yields the protein CASSLSNRDNQPQHF.

The CDR3 DNA sequence: TGTGCCAGCAGGGGGCTAGGGGAAAAACTGTTTTTT. Amino acids: CASRGLGEKLFF. The genes are TRBV27 and TRBJ1-4, with D tentatively TRBD1 (5 bases). This CDR3 has 12 amino acids. V was pared by 6 bases and J by 8 bases, with 10 bases between. The germline CDR1 and CDR2 sequences are MNHEY and SMNVEV (reference sequence).

This chain connects TRBV4-1 to TRBJ1-1; 9 bases fit TRBD1. The germline V gene encodes CDR1 MGHRA and CDR2 YSYEKL. The V segment lost 4 bases and the J segment 3 bases; nucleotides outside the gene matches: 0. The CDR3 is 13 amino acids. CDR3 amino acids: CASSRQGDTEAFF. In nucleotides, the CDR3 is TGCGCCAGCAGCCGACAGGGGGACACTGAAGCTTTCTTT.

J is TRBJ2-5 and V is TRBV9; tentatively, D is TRBD2 (6 bases). The V gene lost 0 bases and the J gene lost 1 base, with 10 bases spanning the gap. The CDR3 length is 15 residues. CDR1 SGDLS and CDR2 YYNGEE come from the germline V gene. CDR3 amino acids: CASSVDGLLQETQYF. The CDR3 DNA follows: TGTGCCAGCAGCGTAGACGGACTACTCCAAGAGACCCAGTACTTC.

The gene calls are TRBV6-5 and TRBJ2-7, with D uncertain. With 8 bases removed from V and 3 bases from J, the gap between germline ends came to 14 bases. This CDR3 has 13 residues. Germline CDR1 and CDR2: MNHEY and SVGAGI. The CDR3 loop reads CASSIGWGYEQYV. The CDR3 nucleotides are TGTGCCAGCTCGATTGGGTGGGGCTACGAGCAGTACGTC.

The chain employs TRBV4-2 and TRBJ2-1; unclear D gene. The germline CDR1 and CDR2 sequences are LGHNA and YNFKEQ. There are 12 residues in the CDR3. V was pared by 0 bases and J by 12 bases, with 9 bases between. CDR3 in amino acids: CASSQDERSQFF. The CDR3 DNA follows: TGTGCCAGCAGCCAAGATGAGAGGTCGCAGTTCTTC.

The rearrangement joins TRBV4-3 to TRBJ2-1; 7 bases map to TRBD1. J gave up 8 bases and V 0 bases, and 7 bases lay outside the gene matches. The germline CDR1 and CDR2 sequences are LGHNA and YSLEER. The CDR3 is 15 amino acids. The CDR3 DNA reads as TGCGCCAGCAGCCAAGATAGACAAGGGGGCGATGAGCAGTTCTTC. This encodes CASSQDRQGGDEQFF.

This clone was counted between two and nine times. The V gene is TRBV10-3, the J gene TRBJ1-1; 7 bases are a match to TRBD1. From germline, CDR1 is ENHRY and CDR2 SYGVKD. J was trimmed by 3 bases and V by 3 bases; bases with no gene match: 4. This CDR3 comprises 14 residues. In nucleotides, the CDR3 is TGTGCCATCAGTGACTATCAGGGGGACACTGAAGCTTTCTTT. This encodes CAISDYQGDTEAFF.

The chain uses TRBV19 and TRBJ2-3; D is unresolved. The CDR3 contains 14 residues. The V gene's germline CDR1 is LNHDA and CDR2 SQIVND (reference sequence). With 4 bases removed from V and 0 bases from J, the gap between germline ends came to 8 bases. The CDR3 nucleotides are TGTGCCAGTAGTAGACTGCGAAGCACAGATACGCAGTATTTT. Translation gives CASSRLRSTDTQYF. Filled out from reference TRBV19 and TRBJ2-3, the complete variable domain reads DGGITQSPKYLFRKEGQNVTLSCEQNLNHDAMYWYRQDPGQGLRLIYYSQIVNDFQKGDIAEGYSVSREKKESFPLTVTSAQKNPTAFYLCASSRLRSTDTQYFGPGTRLTVL.

The genes are TRBV27 and TRBJ2-3, with TRBD2 identical over 7 bases. Per the germline V gene, CDR1 is MNHEY and CDR2 is SMNVEV (reference sequence). V trimming: 5 bases; J trimming: 6 bases; junction bases outside the gene matches: 14. The CDR3 is 16 residues long. CDR3 region: CASSPSGTSRADTQYF. The CDR3 DNA reads TGTGCCAGCAGTCCCAGCGGGACCTCGAGGGCCGATACGCAGTATTTT.

As concerns this clone: An end of the junction differs from the germline gene, which may be a read error. This sequence joins TRBV5-1 and TRBJ2-1; D might be TRBD2 (6 bases). This CDR3 has 13 residues. Germline CDR1 and CDR2: SGHRS and YFSETQ. The CDR3 nucleotides read TGTGCCAGCAGCTCGGGGGTCGGGAATGAGCAGTTCTTC. It specifies CASSSGVGNEQFF. The whole variable domain, remainder taken from reference TRBV5-1 and TRBJ2-1, is KAGVTQTPRYLIKTRGQQVTLSCSPISGHRSVSWYQQTPGQGLQFLFEYFSETQRNKGNFPGRFSGRQFSNSRSEMNVSTLELGDSALYLCASSSGVGNEQFFGPGTRLTVL.

The chain joins TRBV5-6 to TRBJ2-7; TRBD2 agrees at 10 bases. Looked up from germline, CDR1 is SGHDT and CDR2 is YYEEEE. Trimming removed 2 bases from V and 3 bases from J; junction bases left unmatched: 2. The CDR3 covers 14 residues. CDR3 sequence: CASSFGTSDYEQYF. CDR3 bases: TGTGCCAGCAGCTTCGGGACTAGCGACTACGAGCAGTACTTC.

V gene TRBV19 combines with J gene TRBJ1-1; D is ambiguous. V was trimmed by 6 bases and J by 3 bases, leaving 14 bases between them. The germline CDR1 and CDR2 sequences are LNHDA and SQIVND (reference sequence). The CDR3 is 14 amino acids. The CDR3 DNA sequence: TGTGCCAGTAGCCCGACGAACGGGGACACTGAAGCTTTCTTT. Protein sequence: CASSPTNGDTEAFF.

CDR3 in amino acids: CASSPAPPGHEDHEQYF. As DNA, the CDR3 is TGTGCCAGCAGCCCCGCACCCCCGGGACACGAGGACCACGAGCAGTACTTC. The chain recombines TRBV27 with TRBJ2-7; maybe TRBD1 (6 bases). V was cut by 6 bases and J by 5 bases, with 26 bases left in between. The CDR3 covers 17 residues. CDR1 is MNHEY and CDR2 is SMNVEV in the germline V gene (reference sequence).